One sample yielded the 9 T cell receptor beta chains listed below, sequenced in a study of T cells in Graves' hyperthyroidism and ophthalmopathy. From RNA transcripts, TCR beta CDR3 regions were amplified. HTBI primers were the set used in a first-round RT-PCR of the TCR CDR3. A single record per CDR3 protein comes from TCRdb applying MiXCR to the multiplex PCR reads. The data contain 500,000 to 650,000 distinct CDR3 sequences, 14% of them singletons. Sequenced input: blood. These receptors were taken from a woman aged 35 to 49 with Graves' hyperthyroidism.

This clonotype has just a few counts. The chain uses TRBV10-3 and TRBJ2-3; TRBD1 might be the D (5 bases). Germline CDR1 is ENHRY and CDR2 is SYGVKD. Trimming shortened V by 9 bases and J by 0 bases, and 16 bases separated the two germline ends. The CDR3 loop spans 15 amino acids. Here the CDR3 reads CAIQTALTSTDTQYF. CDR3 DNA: TGTGCCATTCAGACAGCCCTCACCAGCACAGATACGCAGTATTTT.

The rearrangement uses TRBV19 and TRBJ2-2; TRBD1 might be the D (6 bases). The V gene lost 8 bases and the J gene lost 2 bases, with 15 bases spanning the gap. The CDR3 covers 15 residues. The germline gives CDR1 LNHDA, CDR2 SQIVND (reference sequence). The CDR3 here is CASADSDLNTGELFF. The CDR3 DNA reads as TGTGCCAGTGCGGACAGCGACTTAAACACCGGGGAGCTGTTTTTT.

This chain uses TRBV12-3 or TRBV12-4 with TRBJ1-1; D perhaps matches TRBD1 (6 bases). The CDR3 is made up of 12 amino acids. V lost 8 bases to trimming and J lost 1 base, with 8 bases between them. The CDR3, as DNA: TGTGCCAGCCAGGGGTCGAACACTGAAGCTTTCTTT. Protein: CASQGSNTEAFF.

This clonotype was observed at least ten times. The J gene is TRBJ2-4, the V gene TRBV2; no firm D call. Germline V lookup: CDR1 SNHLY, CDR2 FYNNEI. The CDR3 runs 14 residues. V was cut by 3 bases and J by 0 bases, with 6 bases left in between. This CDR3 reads CASSDALAKNIQYF. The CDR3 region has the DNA TGTGCCAGCAGTGACGCTCTAGCCAAAAACATTCAGTACTTC.

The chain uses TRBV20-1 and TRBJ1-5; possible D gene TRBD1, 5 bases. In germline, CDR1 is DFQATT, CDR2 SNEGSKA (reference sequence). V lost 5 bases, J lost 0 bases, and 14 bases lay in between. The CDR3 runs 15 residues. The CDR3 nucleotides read TGCAGTGCTGAGGGGATAGGGTATAGCAATCAGCCCCAGCATTTT. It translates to CSAEGIGYSNQPQHF.

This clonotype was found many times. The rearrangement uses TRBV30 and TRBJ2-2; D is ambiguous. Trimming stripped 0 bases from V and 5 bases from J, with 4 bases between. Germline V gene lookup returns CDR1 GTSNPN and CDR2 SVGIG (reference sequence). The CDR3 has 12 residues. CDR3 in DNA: TGTGCCTGGAGTGTACAAACCGGGGAGCTGTTTTTT. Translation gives CAWSVQTGELFF.

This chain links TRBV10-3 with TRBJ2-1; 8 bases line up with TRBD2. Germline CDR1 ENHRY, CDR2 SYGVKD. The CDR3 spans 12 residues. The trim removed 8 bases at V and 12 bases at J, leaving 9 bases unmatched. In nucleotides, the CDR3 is TGTGCCATCGGATCTATAGCGGGAAGGCAGTTCTTC. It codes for CAIGSIAGRQFF.

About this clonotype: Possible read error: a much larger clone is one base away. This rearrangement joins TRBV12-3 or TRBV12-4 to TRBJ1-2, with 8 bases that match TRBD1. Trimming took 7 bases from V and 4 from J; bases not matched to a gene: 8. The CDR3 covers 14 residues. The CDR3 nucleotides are TGTGCCAGCACCAGGACAGGGCGGCTCTATGGCTACACCTTC. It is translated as CASTRTGRLYGYTF.

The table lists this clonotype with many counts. CDR3 in amino acids: CASSVGQVYEQYF. The CDR3 DNA reads TGTGCCAGCAGCGTCGGACAGGTCTACGAGCAGTACTTC. The V gene is TRBV11-2, the J gene TRBJ2-7; 7 nucleotides align to TRBD1. The trim removed 5 bases at V and 3 bases at J, leaving 4 bases unmatched. The CDR3 is 13 amino acids. Germline CDR1 and CDR2: SGHAT and FQNNGV.